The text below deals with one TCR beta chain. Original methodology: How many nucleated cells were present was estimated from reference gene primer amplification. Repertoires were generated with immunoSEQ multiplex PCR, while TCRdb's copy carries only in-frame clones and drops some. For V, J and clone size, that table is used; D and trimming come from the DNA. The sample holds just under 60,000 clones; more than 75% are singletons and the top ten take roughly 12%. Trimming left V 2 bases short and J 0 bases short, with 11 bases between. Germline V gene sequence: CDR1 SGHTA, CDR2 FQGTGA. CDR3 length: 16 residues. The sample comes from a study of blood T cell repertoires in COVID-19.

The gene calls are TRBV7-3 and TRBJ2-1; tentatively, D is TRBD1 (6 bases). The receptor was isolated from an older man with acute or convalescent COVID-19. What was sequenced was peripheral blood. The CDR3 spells CASSLDRDTSYNEQFF. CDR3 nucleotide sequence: TGTGCCAGCAGCTTAGACCGGGACACCTCCTACAATGAGCAGTTCTTC.